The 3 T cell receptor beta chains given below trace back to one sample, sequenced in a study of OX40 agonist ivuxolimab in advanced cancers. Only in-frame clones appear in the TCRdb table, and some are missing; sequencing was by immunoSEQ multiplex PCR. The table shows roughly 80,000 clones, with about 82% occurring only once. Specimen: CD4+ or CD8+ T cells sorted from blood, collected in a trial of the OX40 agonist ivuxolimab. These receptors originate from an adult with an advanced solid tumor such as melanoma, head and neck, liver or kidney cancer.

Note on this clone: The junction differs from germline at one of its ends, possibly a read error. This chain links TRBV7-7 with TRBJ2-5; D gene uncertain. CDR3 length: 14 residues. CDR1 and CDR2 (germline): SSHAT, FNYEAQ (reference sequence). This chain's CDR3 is CASSFGTNQETQYF. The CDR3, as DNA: TGTGCTAGCAGCTTTGGCACAAACCAAGAGACCCAGTACTTC.

CDR3 loop: CATQALAYNEQFF. Here the CDR3 DNA reads TGTGCCACCCAGGCCCTTGCCTACAATGAGCAGTTCTTC. V gene TRBV6-1 combines with J gene TRBJ2-1, with unresolved D. In germline, CDR1 is MNHNS, CDR2 SASEGT. This CDR3 contains 13 residues. V was pared by 10 bases and J by 2 bases, with 12 bases between.

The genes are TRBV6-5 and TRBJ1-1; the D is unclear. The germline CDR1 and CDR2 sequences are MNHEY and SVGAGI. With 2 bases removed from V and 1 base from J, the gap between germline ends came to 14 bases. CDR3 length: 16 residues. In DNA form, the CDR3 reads TGTGCCAGCAGTTACCGAGGAGGTACGGGGAACACTGAAGCTTTCTTT. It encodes CASSYRGGTGNTEAFF.